Listed below are T cell receptor beta chains from one sample, sequenced in a study of blood T cell repertoires in COVID-19. The method was immunoSEQ multiplex PCR; TCRdb's version includes in-frame clones alone and lacks a portion of them. Of just over 75,000 clones in the sample, 84% were seen once. The specimen sequenced was peripheral blood. Receptors originate from a man in his forties or fifties with acute or convalescent COVID-19. CDR3s include the opening cysteine and the closing phenylalanine or tryptophan. The D gene is left open where the match is weak. A clone size is listed for some rows: how often the clone was seen (once, few, many), or a class if it is expanded.

v_gene,j_gene,abundance,d_gene,CDR3nt,CDR3aa
TRBV11-2,TRBJ2-3,NA,NA,TGTGCCAGCAGCTTAGCCCCAGGGGCAGATACGCAGTATTTT,CASSLAPGADTQYF
TRBV12-3/TRBV12-4,TRBJ1-1,NA,NA,TGTGCCAGCAGTTTTCCGGGCACTGAAGCTTTCTTT,CASSFPGTEAFF
TRBV5-1,TRBJ2-1,NA,NA,TGCGCCAGCAGCTTGGTCGGGTATAATGAGCAGTTCTTC,CASSLVGYNEQFF
TRBV7-9,TRBJ2-7,once,TRBD1,TGTGCCAGCAGGGGACAGGGGAACCACGAGCAGTACTTC,CASRGQGNHEQYF
TRBV19,TRBJ1-2,NA,TRBD1,TGTGCCAGTAGTGTCGGACAGGGAATCGCTGCTGGCTACACCTTC,CASSVGQGIAAGYTF
TRBV4-1,TRBJ1-1,NA,TRBD1,TGCGCCAGGAAACAGGGGGCTACTGAAGCTTTCTTT,CARKQGATEAFF
TRBV6-5,TRBJ2-3,NA,NA,TGTGCCAGCTCCTACAGTGTCGATACGCAGTATTTT,CASSYSVDTQYF
TRBV7-9,TRBJ1-2,NA,NA,TGTGCCAGCAGCTTCGTGGGCACCACGCATGGCTACACCTTC,CASSFVGTTHGYTF
TRBV7-7,TRBJ2-1,NA,TRBD2,TGTGCCAGCAGCCCAGGGAGGGGGACTAGCGGGATTGAGCAGTTCTTC,CASSPGRGTSGIEQFF
TRBV10-3,TRBJ2-7,NA,TRBD2,TGTGCCATCAGTGACCCAGGTGGGGGGCTTAGCGGGGATATGAGTGAGCAGTACTTC,CAISDPGGGLSGDMSEQYF
TRBV28,TRBJ1-2,NA,TRBD1,TGTGCCAGCAGCCTCTTCGGACAGGGGTTCGGTGGCTACACCTTC,CASSLFGQGFGGYTF
TRBV6-2/TRBV6-3,TRBJ2-1,once,TRBD2,TGTGCCAGCAGTTCGGCTTCTAGCGGGGGGTATGGTGAGCAGTTCTTC,CASSSASSGGYGEQFF
TRBV4-3,TRBJ1-4,many,NA,TGCGCCAGCAGCCAAGACAGGGGTGGAACTAATGAAAAACTGTTTTTT,CASSQDRGGTNEKLFF
TRBV12-3/TRBV12-4,TRBJ2-3,NA,NA,TGTGCCAGCAGTTTTGGGCTCACAGATACGCAGTATTTT,CASSFGLTDTQYF
TRBV4-1,TRBJ2-5,NA,TRBD2,TGCGCCAGCAGCCAAACCCGGCTTCGCGAGCGGCTAGCGGGGAGGGAGACCCAGTACTTC,CASSQTRLRERLAGRETQYF
TRBV6-5,TRBJ2-7,NA,TRBD2,TGTGCCAGCAGTTACTCGCGGGGGGGCGAGCAGTACTTC,CASSYSRGGEQYF
TRBV5-1,TRBJ2-5,few,TRBD1,TGCGCCAGCAGACAGGGGGCGAGAGAAGAGACCCAGTACTTC,CASRQGAREETQYF
TRBV7-2,TRBJ2-5,NA,NA,TGTGCCAGCAGCTTAGGTGGCAGGTACCAAGAGACCCAGTACTTC,CASSLGGRYQETQYF
TRBV20-1,TRBJ2-1,NA,TRBD1,TGCAGTGCTAGTAGGGGGACAGGGGTGGGTGGTGAGCAGTTCTTC,CSASRGTGVGGEQFF
TRBV27,TRBJ2-3,NA,NA,TGTGCCAGCAGTTGGGCTGTCGGGGCAGATACGCAGTATTTT,CASSWAVGADTQYF
TRBV11-3,TRBJ1-1,NA,NA,TGTGCCAGCAGCTTAACACCAGGCACTGAAGCTTTCTTT,CASSLTPGTEAFF
TRBV6-6,TRBJ2-2,NA,NA,TGTGCCAGCAGTCCACCGATGATTAACAGGGCAGGCACCGGGGAGCTGTTTTTT,CASSPPMINRAGTGELFF
TRBV30,TRBJ2-3,NA,NA,TGTGCCTGGAGTGTAGACGGGAGTTGGGGCACAGATACGCAGTATTTT,CAWSVDGSWGTDTQYF
TRBV3-1/TRBV3-2,TRBJ1-2,NA,NA,TGTGCCAGCAGCCCCCCCCCAGGGGACAAGAGGGGGTCTAGGACCTTC,CASSPPPGDKRGSRTF
TRBV29-1,TRBJ2-1,NA,NA,TGCAGCGGGGGGGACAGAGCCTACAATGAGCAGTTCTTC,CSGGDRAYNEQFF
TRBV11-2,TRBJ2-1,NA,TRBD1,TGTGCCAGCAGCTTAGGGCCTGGGGGACAGGCCATGATGGAGCAGTTCTTC,CASSLGPGGQAMMEQFF
TRBV19,TRBJ1-5,few,NA,TGTGCCAGTAGTATATTCAGGGAACAGCCCCAGCATTTT,CASSIFREQPQHF
TRBV10-3,TRBJ1-2,NA,NA,TGTGCCATCAGTGAGGCAGCGATCTCCGACTTCTATGGCTACACCTTC,CAISEAAISDFYGYTF
TRBV5-1,TRBJ1-5,NA,NA,TGCGCCAGCAGCTTGGGAGGATTGGAGCCCCAGCATTTT,CASSLGGLEPQHF
TRBV3-1/TRBV3-2,TRBJ1-4,NA,TRBD1,TGTGCCAGCAGCCAAGAGACAGGGGGCCGGGAAAAACTGTTTTTT,CASSQETGGREKLFF
TRBV24-1,TRBJ2-2,NA,NA,TGTGCCACCAAAGGGACTTTTTCAGCCGGGGAGCTGTTTTTT,CATKGTFSAGELFF
TRBV11-2,TRBJ2-1,NA,TRBD2,TGTGCCAGCAGCCCACTAGCGGGAGTACACAATGAGCAGTTCTTC,CASSPLAGVHNEQFF
TRBV23-1,TRBJ2-3,NA,TRBD1,TGCGCCAGCAGTCTCTGGGACAGGGGAGGGTGCGGCACAGATACGCAGTATTTT,CASSLWDRGGCGTDTQYF
TRBV13,TRBJ2-1,NA,TRBD1,TGTGCCAGCAGCGAAGGGGGACAGCCTGAGAATGAGCAGTTCTTC,CASSEGGQPENEQFF
TRBV30,TRBJ1-5,once,TRBD1,TGTGCCTGGAAGCCGACAGGGAGATCTCAGCCCCAGCATTTT,CAWKPTGRSQPQHF
TRBV4-3,TRBJ1-2,NA,NA,TGCGCCAGCAGCCAAGGGGGAGGCAACTATGGCTACACCTTC,CASSQGGGNYGYTF
TRBV29-1,TRBJ1-2,NA,NA,TGCAGCGTTGAGTCGGGGGGCAGGGGCGGCTATGGCTACACCTTC,CSVESGGRGGYGYTF
TRBV29-1,TRBJ2-3,once,NA,TGCAGCGTTGAGTCAGGGGGGACAGATACGCAGTATTTT,CSVESGGTDTQYF
TRBV6-5,TRBJ1-2,NA,TRBD1,TGTGCCAGCAGTTGGGAGGTTGACAGGGGATCGATGGTTTTC,CASSWEVDRGSMVF
TRBV18,TRBJ2-7,NA,TRBD1,TGTGCCAGCTCCCTTAGACAGGGGGCGACCTACGAGCAGTACTTC,CASSLRQGATYEQYF
TRBV6-2/TRBV6-3,TRBJ2-3,few,TRBD2,TGTGCCAGCAGTTACCCCCTAGCGGGAACGACAGATACGCAGTATTTT,CASSYPLAGTTDTQYF
TRBV5-4,TRBJ2-7,NA,TRBD1,TGTGCCAGCAGCCCCGGGACAGCCTCCTACGAGCAGTACTTC,CASSPGTASYEQYF